This is a list of T cell receptor beta chains from one sample in a study of blood T cell repertoires in COVID-19. Repertoires were generated with immunoSEQ multiplex PCR, while TCRdb's copy carries only in-frame clones and drops some. Here the sample spans hundreds of thousands of clones, roughly 86% being singletons. Sequencing used PBMCs or T cells enriched from blood (not recorded which). The origin of the receptors is a woman aged 25 to 39 who had recovered from COVID-19. CDR3s leave out the opening cysteine and the closing phenylalanine or tryptophan.

v_call cdr3_aa
TRBV5-1 ASSSATGANTEAF
TRBV25-1 ASSLPGVNQPQH
TRBV2 ASSVGQVSQPQH
TRBV5-5 ASSLGTGTSYLPTGELF
TRBV5-6 ASSLGVNQPQH
TRBV5-5 ASSLGDSRGYGYT
TRBV30 AWNIQGPNYGYT
TRBV7-9 ASSGDGTKNIQY
TRBV29-1 SVEDGSGNSYNEQF
TRBV5-4 ASSLSPETDTQY
TRBV7-9 ASSPRGSGNQPQH
TRBV3-1/TRBV3-2 ASSQRRTSPTNTGELF
TRBV19 ASSPRRLGELF
TRBV28 ASRADRFRRNEQF
TRBV10-3 AISDGGNQPQH
TRBV5-1 ASSLLDTQY
TRBV5-1 ATAKLPGLSHEQY
TRBV27 ASSLGGFGNQPQH
TRBV30 AWDRRGAYGYT
TRBV2 ASSLNTEAF
TRBV7-9 ASSFTQGPYEQY
TRBV6-5 ASSPRRILGTEAF
TRBV19 ASSSTSIWDRIDPFEGYT
TRBV27 ASSPVYGGEETQY
TRBV10-3 AISVLSLSYEQY
TRBV24-1 ATSDFTTSGSYEQY